These 3 T cell receptor beta chains share one sample of origin, sequenced in a study of blood T cell repertoires in COVID-19. Sequenced by immunoSEQ multiplex PCR; TCRdb stores in-frame clones only, minus some. In the table there are about 350,000 clones, around 90% of which are singletons. The specimen was peripheral blood. The source is a woman aged 55-75 years with COVID-19, enrolled during active disease.

V and J are TRBV18 and TRBJ2-7, with 7 bases matching TRBD1. The germline V gene has CDR1 KGHSH and CDR2 LQKENI. The CDR3 has 15 residues. V dropped 4 bases and J dropped 4; count of bases not matched to a gene: 10. CDR3 in amino acids: CASSRETGKLYEQYF. The CDR3 region has the DNA TGTGCCAGCTCACGCGAGACAGGGAAATTGTACGAGCAGTACTTC.

V and J are TRBV10-3 and TRBJ2-7, with 8 bases lining up with TRBD1. This CDR3 comprises 16 residues. The V and J ends lost 2 bases and 0 bases, in that order; junction bases with no gene match: 6. Germline CDR1 is ENHRY and CDR2 is SYGVKD. CDR3 loop: CAISEPGTGSSYEQYF. The CDR3 nucleotides read TGTGCCATCAGTGAGCCTGGGACAGGTAGCTCCTACGAGCAGTACTTC.

The chain couples TRBV9 to TRBJ2-2, with D possibly TRBD2 on 5 matching bases. The CDR3 contains 15 residues. The V and J ends lost 0 bases and 5 bases respectively, with 11 bases between them. Per the germline V gene, CDR1 is SGDLS and CDR2 is YYNGEE. The CDR3 reads CASSVAGMRTGELFF. The CDR3 DNA is TGTGCCAGCAGCGTAGCCGGGATGCGTACCGGGGAGCTGTTTTTT.